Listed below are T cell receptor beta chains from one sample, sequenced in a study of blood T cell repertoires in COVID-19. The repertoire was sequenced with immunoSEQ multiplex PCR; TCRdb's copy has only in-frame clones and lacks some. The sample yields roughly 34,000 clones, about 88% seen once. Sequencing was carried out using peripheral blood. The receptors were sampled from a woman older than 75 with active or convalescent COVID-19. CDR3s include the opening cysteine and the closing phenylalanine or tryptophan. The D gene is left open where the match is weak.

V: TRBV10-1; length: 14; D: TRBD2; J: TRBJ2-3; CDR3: CASSSGTSGGPAYF
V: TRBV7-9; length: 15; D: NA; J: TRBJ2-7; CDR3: CASSPPRGAPGEQYF
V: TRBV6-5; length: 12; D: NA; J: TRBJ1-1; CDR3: CASSSTGYEAFF
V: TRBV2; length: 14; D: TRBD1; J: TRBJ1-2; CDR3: CASNTGQGAGGYTF
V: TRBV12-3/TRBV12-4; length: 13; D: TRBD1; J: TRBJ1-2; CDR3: CAIQDRAHYGYTF
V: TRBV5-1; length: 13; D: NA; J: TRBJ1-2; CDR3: CASSLATYYGYTF
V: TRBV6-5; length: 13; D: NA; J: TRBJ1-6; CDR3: CASSSFSNSPLHF
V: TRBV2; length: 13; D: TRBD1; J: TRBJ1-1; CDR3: CASSWDSNTEAFF
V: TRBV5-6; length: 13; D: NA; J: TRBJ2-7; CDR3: CASSIPTSPEQYF
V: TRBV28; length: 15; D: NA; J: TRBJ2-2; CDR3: CASRLGQGVTGELFF
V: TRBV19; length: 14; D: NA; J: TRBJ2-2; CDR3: CASSITQNTGELFF
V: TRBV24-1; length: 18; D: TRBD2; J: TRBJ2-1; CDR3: CATSDSAGTSGGVGEQFF
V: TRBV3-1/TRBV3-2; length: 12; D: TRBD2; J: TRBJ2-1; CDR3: CASSQLADEQFF
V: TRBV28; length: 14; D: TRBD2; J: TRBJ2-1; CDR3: CASSLAGGDNEQFF
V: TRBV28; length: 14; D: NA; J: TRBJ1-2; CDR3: CASRPGLQGHGYTF
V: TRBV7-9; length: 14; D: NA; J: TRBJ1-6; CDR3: CASSFLRGNSPLHF
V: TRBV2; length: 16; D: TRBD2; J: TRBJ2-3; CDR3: CASSPTSGGVTDTQYF
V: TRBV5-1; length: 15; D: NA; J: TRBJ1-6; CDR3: CASSLTGKYNSPLHF
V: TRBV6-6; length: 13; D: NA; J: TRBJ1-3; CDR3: CATARMIGNTIYF
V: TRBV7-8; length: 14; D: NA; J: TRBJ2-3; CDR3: CASSLEPITDTQYF
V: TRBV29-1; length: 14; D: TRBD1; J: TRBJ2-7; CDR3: CSVNGQGVSYEQYF
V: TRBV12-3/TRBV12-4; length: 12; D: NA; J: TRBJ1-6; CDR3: CASSFGGAPLHF
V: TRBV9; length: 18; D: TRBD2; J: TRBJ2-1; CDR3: CASSVDPATSGGNNEQFF
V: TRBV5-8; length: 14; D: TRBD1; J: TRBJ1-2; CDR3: CASSLLQGAIGYTF
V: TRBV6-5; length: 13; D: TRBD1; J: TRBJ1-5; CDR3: CASSLTGGQPQHF
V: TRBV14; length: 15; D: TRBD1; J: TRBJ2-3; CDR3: CASSPNPTGADTQYF
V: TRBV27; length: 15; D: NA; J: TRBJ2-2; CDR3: CASSLGQTNTGELFF